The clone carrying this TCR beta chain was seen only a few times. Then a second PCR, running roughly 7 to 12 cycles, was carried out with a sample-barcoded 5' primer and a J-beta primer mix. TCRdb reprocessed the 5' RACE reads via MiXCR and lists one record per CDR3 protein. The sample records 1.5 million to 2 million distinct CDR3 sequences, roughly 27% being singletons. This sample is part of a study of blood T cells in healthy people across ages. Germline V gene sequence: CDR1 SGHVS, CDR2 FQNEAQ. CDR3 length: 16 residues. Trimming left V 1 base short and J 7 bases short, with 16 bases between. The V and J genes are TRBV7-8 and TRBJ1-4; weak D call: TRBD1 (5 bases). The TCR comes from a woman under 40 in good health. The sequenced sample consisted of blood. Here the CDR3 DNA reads TGTGCCAGCAGCTTAGGTGTCGTGGGGACGGTTGAAAAACTGTTTTTT. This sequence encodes CASSLGVVGTVEKLFF.